The present TCR beta chain was sequenced within a study of blood T cell repertoires in COVID-19. Study-wide background: From the United States, Italy and Spain came samples of acute and convalescent COVID-19. T cells, B-cell-depleted T cells, or PBMCs provided the cDNA or gDNA that served as material.

The authors' processing: Cell counts per sample came from amplifying reference gene primers. Using immunoSEQ multiplex PCR, the repertoire was profiled, and TCRdb retains in-frame clones only, with some absent. That table gives V, J and clone size, and the DNA gave D and trimming. Of about 90,000 clones in the sample, over 60% were seen once. The germline V gene has CDR1 MNHEY and CDR2 SVGAGI. This CDR3 has 14 amino acids. V shed 6 bases and J 2 bases; nucleotides not matched to a gene: 4. The clonotype originates from a man between 65 and 80 years old with acute or convalescent COVID-19. The V and J genes are TRBV6-5 and TRBJ2-7; 10 bases match TRBD1. Input material: peripheral blood. CDR3 DNA: TGTGCCAGCAGAATGGGACAGGGGACCTACGAGCAGTACTTC. Translated, it gives CASRMGQGTYEQYF.